This T cell receptor beta chain is from a study of shared clonotypes between healthy human individuals. V was clipped by 3 bases and J by 5 bases; unmatched bases: 12. The CDR3 is made up of 18 amino acids. In germline, CDR1 is LGHNA, CDR2 YSLEER. Repertoires were generated with immunoSEQ multiplex PCR, while TCRdb's copy carries only in-frame clones and drops some. The sample shows about 2.1 million clones, roughly 93% of them seen only once. CD45RO-negative cells were positively selected for CCR7, leaving out terminally differentiated effector memory CD45RA+ cells. The sample comprised naive CD8+ T cells from PBMCs. The sequence derives from a man younger than 35 in good health. Some clones in this sample may be carry-over from other donors' samples. The rearrangement links TRBV4-3 to TRBJ2-1; 11 bases map to TRBD2. The CDR3 reads CASSHHPVSGRDDNEQFF. In DNA, the CDR3 is TGCGCCAGCAGCCATCATCCCGTTAGCGGGAGGGATGACAATGAGCAGTTCTTC.